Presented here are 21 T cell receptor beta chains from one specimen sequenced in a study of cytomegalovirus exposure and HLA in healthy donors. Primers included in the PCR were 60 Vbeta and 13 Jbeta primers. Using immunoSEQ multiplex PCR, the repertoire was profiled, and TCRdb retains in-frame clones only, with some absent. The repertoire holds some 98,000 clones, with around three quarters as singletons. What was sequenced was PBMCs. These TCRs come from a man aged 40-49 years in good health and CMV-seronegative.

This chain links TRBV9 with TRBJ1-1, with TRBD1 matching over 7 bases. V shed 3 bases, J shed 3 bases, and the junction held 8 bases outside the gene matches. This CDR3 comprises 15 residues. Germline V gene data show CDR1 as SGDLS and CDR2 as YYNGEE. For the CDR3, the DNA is TGTGCCAGCAGCGCTGCAGGGCAGGGGGACACTGAAGCTTTCTTT. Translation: CASSAAGQGDTEAFF.

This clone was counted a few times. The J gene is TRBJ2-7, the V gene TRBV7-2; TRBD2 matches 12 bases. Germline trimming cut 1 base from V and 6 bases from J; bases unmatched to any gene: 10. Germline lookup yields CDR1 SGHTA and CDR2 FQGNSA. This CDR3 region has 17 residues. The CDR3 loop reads CASSLVASGRAGGEQYF. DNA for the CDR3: TGTGCCAGCAGCTTAGTAGCTAGCGGGAGGGCCGGGGGCGAGCAGTACTTC.

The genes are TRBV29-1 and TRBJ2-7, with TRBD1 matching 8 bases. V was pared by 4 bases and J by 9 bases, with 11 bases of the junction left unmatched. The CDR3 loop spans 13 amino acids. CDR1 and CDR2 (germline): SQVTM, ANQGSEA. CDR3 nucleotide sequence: TGCAGCGTTGGAGCCGGGACAGGAGGTCGGCAGTACTTC. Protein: CSVGAGTGGRQYF.

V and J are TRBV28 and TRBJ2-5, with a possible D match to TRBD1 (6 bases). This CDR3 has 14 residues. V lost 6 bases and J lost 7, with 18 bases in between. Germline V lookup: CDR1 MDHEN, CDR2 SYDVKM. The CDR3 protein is CASSLDRPPVTQYF. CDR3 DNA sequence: TGTGCCAGCAGCCTTGACAGGCCCCCAGTGACCCAGTACTTC.

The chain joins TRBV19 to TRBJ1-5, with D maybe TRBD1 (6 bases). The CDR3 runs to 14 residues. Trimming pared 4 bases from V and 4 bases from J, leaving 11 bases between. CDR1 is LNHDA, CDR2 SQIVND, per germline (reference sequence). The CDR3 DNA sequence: TGTGCCAGTAGTAAGATGGACAGAAATCAGCCCCAGCATTTT. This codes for CASSKMDRNQPQHF.

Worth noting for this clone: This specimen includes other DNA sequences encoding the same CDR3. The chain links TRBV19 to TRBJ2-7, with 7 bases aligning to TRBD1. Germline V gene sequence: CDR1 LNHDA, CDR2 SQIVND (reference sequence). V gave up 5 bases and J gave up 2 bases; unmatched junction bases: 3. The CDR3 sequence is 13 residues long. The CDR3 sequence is CASSLQGTYEQYF. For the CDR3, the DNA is TGTGCCAGTAGTCTACAGGGGACCTACGAGCAGTACTTC.

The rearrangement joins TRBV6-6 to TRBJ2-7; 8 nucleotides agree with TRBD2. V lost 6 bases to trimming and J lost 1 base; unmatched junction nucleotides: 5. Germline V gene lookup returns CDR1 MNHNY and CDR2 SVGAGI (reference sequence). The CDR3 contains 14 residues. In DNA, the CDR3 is TGTGCCAGCAGAGAAACTAGCGGTTCCTACGAGCAGTACTTC. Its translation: CASRETSGSYEQYF.

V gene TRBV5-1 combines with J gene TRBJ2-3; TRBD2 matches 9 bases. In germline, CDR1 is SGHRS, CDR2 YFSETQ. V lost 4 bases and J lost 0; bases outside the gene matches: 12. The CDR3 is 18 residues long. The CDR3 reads CASSTLAGGSSSTDTQYF. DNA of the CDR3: TGCGCCAGCAGCACCCTTGCGGGGGGGTCCTCTAGCACAGATACGCAGTATTTT.

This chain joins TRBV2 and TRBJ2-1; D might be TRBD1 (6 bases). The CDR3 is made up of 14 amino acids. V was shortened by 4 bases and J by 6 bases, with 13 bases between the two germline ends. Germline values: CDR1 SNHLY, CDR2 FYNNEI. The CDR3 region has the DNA TGTGCCAGCAGTGTAACAGGGTCGGGCAATGAGCAGTTCTTC. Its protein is CASSVTGSGNEQFF.

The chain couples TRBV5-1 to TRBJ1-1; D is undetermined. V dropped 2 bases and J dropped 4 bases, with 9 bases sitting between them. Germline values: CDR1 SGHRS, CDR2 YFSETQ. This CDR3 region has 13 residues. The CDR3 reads CASSFADSTEAFF. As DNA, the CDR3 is TGCGCCAGCAGCTTTGCGGATAGCACTGAAGCTTTCTTT.

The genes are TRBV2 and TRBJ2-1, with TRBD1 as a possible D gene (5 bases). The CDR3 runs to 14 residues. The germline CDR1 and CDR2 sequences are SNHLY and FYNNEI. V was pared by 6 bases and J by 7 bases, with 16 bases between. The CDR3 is CASRGPTQGNEQFF. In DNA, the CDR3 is TGTGCCAGCAGGGGGCCCACACAAGGAAATGAGCAGTTCTTC.

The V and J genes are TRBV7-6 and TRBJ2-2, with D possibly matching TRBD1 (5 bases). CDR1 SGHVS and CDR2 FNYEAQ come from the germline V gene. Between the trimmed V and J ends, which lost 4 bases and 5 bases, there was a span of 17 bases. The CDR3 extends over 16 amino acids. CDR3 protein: CASSSATEPRTGELFF. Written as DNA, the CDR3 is TGTGCCAGCAGCTCCGCGACAGAGCCGAGAACCGGGGAGCTGTTTTTT.

The CDR3 DNA sequence: TGTGCCAGCAGACCTAGACTAGCGGGGGGCTCACAAGAGACCCAGTACTTC. Translation: CASRPRLAGGSQETQYF. The rearrangement uses TRBV5-4 and TRBJ2-5, with 13 bases fitting TRBD2. The CDR3 length is 17 residues. The V segment lost 5 bases and the J segment 2 bases; nucleotides outside the gene matches: 9. CDR1 and CDR2 (germline): SGHNT, YYREEE (reference sequence).

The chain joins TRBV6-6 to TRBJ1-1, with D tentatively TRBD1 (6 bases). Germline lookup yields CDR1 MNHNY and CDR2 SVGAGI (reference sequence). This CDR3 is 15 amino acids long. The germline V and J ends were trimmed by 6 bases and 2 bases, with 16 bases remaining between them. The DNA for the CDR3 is TGTGCCAGCAGACCCCTGGGGGGGGGCAACACTGAAGCTTTCTTT. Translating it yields CASRPLGGGNTEAFF.

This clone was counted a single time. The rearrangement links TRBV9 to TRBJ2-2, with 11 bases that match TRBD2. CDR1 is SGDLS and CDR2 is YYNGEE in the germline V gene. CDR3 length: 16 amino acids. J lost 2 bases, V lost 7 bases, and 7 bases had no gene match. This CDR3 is CASEIGLAGNTGELFF. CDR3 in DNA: TGTGCCAGCGAAATAGGACTAGCGGGCAACACCGGGGAGCTGTTTTTT. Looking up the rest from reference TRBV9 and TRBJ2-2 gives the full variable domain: DSGVTQTPKHLITATGQRVTLRCSPRSGDLSVYWYQQSLDQGLQFLIQYYNGEERAKGNILERFSAQQFPDLHSELNLSSLELGDSALYFCASEIGLAGNTGELFFGEGSRLTVL.

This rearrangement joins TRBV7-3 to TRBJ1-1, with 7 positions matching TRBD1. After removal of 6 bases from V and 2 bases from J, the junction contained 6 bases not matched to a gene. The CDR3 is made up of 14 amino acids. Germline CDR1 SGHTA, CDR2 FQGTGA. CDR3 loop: CASSSGTDNTEAFF. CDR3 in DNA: TGTGCCAGCAGTTCCGGGACAGACAACACTGAAGCTTTCTTT. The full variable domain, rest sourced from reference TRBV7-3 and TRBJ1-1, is GAGVSQTPSNKVTEKGKYVELRCDPISGHTALYWYRQSLGQGPEFLIYFQGTGAADDSGLPNDRFFAVRPEGSVSTLKIQRTERGDSAVYLCASSSGTDNTEAFFGQGTRLTVV.

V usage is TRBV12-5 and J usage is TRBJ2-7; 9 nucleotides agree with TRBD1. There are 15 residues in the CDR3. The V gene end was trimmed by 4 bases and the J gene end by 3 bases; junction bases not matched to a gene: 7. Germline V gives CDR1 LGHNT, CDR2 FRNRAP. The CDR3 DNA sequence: TGTGCTAGTGGTTCCCGGACAGGGGAAGACTACGAGCAGTACTTC. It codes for CASGSRTGEDYEQYF.

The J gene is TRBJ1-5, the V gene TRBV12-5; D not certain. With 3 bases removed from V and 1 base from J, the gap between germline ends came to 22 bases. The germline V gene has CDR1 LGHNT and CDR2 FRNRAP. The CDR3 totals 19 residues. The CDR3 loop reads CASGLDVQKEMRSNQPQHF. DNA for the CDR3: TGTGCTAGTGGTTTAGACGTCCAGAAGGAAATGAGGAGCAATCAGCCCCAGCATTTT.

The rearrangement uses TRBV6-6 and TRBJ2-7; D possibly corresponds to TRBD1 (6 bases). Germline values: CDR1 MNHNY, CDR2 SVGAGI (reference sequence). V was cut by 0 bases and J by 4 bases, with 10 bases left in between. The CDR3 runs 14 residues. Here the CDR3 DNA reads TGTGCCAGCAGTTACTCGGACAGCCGGTACGAGCAGTACTTC. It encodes CASSYSDSRYEQYF.

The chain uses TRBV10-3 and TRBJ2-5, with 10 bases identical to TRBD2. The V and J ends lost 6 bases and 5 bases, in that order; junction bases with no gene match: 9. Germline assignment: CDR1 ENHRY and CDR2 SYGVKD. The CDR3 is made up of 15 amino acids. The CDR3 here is CAIRGAGGPKETQYF. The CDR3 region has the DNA TGTGCCATCAGAGGAGCGGGAGGGCCGAAGGAGACCCAGTACTTC.

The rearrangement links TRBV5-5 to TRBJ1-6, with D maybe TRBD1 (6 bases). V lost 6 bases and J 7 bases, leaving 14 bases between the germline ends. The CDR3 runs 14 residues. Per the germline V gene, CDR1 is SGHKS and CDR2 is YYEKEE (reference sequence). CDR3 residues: CASIGGNGNSPLHF. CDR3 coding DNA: TGTGCCAGCATAGGGGGAAATGGGAATTCACCCCTCCACTTT. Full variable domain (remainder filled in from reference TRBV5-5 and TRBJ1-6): DAGVTQSPTHLIKTRGQQVTLRCSPISGHKSVSWYQQVLGQGPQFIFQYYEKEERGRGNFPDRFSARQFPNYSSELNVNALLLGDSALYLCASIGGNGNSPLHFGNGTRLTVT.